This TCR beta chain stems from a study of blood T cell repertoires in COVID-19. This clone was picked up many times. Using immunoSEQ multiplex PCR, the repertoire was profiled, and TCRdb retains in-frame clones only, with some absent. The table includes approximately 400,000 clones, 70% to 85% detected once. The CDR3 has 18 amino acids. CDR1 is MDHEN, CDR2 SYDVKM, per germline. V trimming: 3 bases; J trimming: 2 bases; junction bases outside the gene matches: 11. The chain combines TRBV28 with TRBJ2-2, with 8 bases lining up with TRBD1. The source is a human donor with acute or convalescent COVID-19. The donor label of this sample is uncertain. Sequencing input: peripheral blood. DNA of the CDR3: TGTGCCAGCAGTTTTTGGGCAGGGGGCAGTCGAAACACCGGGGAGCTGTTTTTT. Its protein is CASSFWAGGSRNTGELFF.